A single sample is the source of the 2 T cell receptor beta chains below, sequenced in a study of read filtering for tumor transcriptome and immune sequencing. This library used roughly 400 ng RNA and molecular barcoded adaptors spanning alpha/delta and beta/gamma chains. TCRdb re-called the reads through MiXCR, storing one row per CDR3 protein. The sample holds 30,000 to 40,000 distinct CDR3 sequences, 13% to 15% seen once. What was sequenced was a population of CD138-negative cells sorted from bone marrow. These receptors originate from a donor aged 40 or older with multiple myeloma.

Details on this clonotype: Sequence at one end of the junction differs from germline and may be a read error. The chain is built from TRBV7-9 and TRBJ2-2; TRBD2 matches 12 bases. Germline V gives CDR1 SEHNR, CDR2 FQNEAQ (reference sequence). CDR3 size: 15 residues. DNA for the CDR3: TGTGCCAGCAATACTAGCGGGGGGAACACTGGGGAGCTGTTTTTT. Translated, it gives CASNTSGGNTGELFF.

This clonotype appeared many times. The CDR3 DNA reads as TGTGCCAGCAGTGCTACCCAGGACACCTACGAGCAGTACTTC. The encoded protein is CASSATQDTYEQYF. The rearrangement joins TRBV6-5 to TRBJ2-7; D might be TRBD1 (5 bases). Germline V gives CDR1 MNHEY, CDR2 SVGAGI. Trimming shortened V by 5 bases and J by 2 bases, and 13 bases separated the two germline ends. The CDR3 sequence is 14 residues long.